Presented here are 23 T cell receptor beta chains from one specimen sequenced in a study of human T cells and chemical hapten exposure. The time point here: patch test 1, 2 weeks after DPC sensitization. Treatment specified: therapeutic diphenylcyclopropenone sensitization with weekly scalp DPC. Via MiXCR, TCRdb re-called the RACE reads, giving one row per CDR3 protein. The table includes around 120,000 distinct CDR3 sequences, around 15% detected once. The material was whole blood, obtained in connection with sensitization to the hapten diphenylcyclopropenone (DPC). These receptors originate from a man between 18 and 29 years old with alopecia areata. Some clones in this sample may be carry-over from other donors' samples.

This clonotype was picked up a small number of times. The chain uses TRBV7-6 and TRBJ1-1, with D tentatively TRBD1 (5 bases). The V end was cut by 8 bases, the J end by 7 bases, with 17 bases between. There are 13 residues in the CDR3. From germline, CDR1 is SGHVS and CDR2 FNYEAQ. The CDR3 region is CASRDGGSGEAFF. The CDR3 DNA sequence: TGTGCCAGCCGGGACGGCGGCTCTGGTGAAGCTTTCTTT.

The chain recombines TRBV12-3 or TRBV12-4 with TRBJ1-3; 8 nucleotides agree with TRBD1. This CDR3 contains 14 residues. The J segment lost 4 bases and the V segment lost 6 bases, leaving 5 bases of the junction unmatched. The CDR3 sequence is CASSPGTGGNTIYF. The CDR3 region has the DNA TGTGCCAGCAGCCCTGGGACAGGCGGAAACACCATATATTTT.

The chain employs TRBV9 and TRBJ2-3; maybe TRBD1 (5 bases). From germline, CDR1 is SGDLS and CDR2 YYNGEE. Trimming took 4 bases from V and 1 from J, leaving 16 bases between them. This CDR3 spans 16 amino acids. The CDR3 is CASSRAQGSRTDTQYF. The DNA of the CDR3 is TGTGCCAGCAGCCGCGCGCAGGGATCACGCACAGATACGCAGTATTTT.

The chain links TRBV14 to TRBJ1-1; no reliable D call. CDR3 length: 14 amino acids. Looked up from germline, CDR1 is SGHDN and CDR2 is FVKESK. The ends were cut back, 5 bases at V and 0 bases at J, with 10 bases in the middle. CDR3: CASSGQLVNTEAFF. CDR3 coding DNA: TGTGCCAGCAGCGGGCAGCTTGTGAACACTGAAGCTTTCTTT.

This clonotype was observed many times. The chain employs TRBV7-2 and TRBJ1-1, with D possibly TRBD1 on 5 matching bases. Looked up from germline, CDR1 is SGHTA and CDR2 is FQGNSA. The CDR3 has 13 amino acids. Trimming took 0 bases from V and 3 from J, leaving 5 bases between them. DNA of the CDR3: TGTGCCAGCAGCTTAGCAGGGGACACTGAAGCTTTCTTT. Protein sequence: CASSLAGDTEAFF.

This clonotype has just a few counts. J is TRBJ1-1 and V is TRBV7-3; weak D call: TRBD1 (6 bases). V was shortened by 5 bases and J by 6 bases, with 16 bases between the two germline ends. The CDR3 loop spans 14 amino acids. CDR1 SGHTA and CDR2 FQGTGA come from the germline V gene. The CDR3 DNA sequence: TGTGCCAGCAGCGCTATTGACAGGACCTCTGAAGCTTTCTTT. Encoded protein: CASSAIDRTSEAFF.

This clonotype was detected only a few times. The chain has TRBV7-6 and TRBJ1-1; tentatively, D is TRBD1 (6 bases). Trimming left V 4 bases short and J 5 bases short, with 14 bases between. The CDR3 is made up of 14 amino acids. CDR1 is SGHVS, CDR2 FNYEAQ, per germline. The CDR3 spells CASSWGGFTTEAFF. The CDR3 bases are TGTGCCAGCAGCTGGGGGGGCTTTACGACTGAAGCTTTCTTT.

This clonotype was observed many times. The chain is built from TRBV7-9 and TRBJ1-5, with 10 bases aligning to TRBD1. Germline values: CDR1 SEHNR, CDR2 FQNEAQ (reference sequence). V lost 3 bases to trimming and J lost 6 bases; unmatched junction nucleotides: 5. The length of the CDR3 is 15 residues. CDR3 loop: CASSLGDRGSQPQHF. As DNA, the CDR3 is TGTGCCAGCAGCTTGGGGGACAGGGGTTCTCAGCCCCAGCATTTT.

This clonotype appeared a few times. The CDR3 region is CASSLVLSSEAFF. CDR3 nucleotides: TGTGCCAGCAGCTTGGTGCTCAGTTCTGAAGCTTTCTTT. The chain is built from TRBV5-5 and TRBJ1-1; the D is unclear. The CDR3 totals 13 residues. Trimming left V 0 bases short and J 6 bases short, with 9 bases between. The V gene's germline CDR1 is SGHKS and CDR2 YYEKEE (reference sequence).

This chain links TRBV19 with TRBJ1-1, with D perhaps TRBD1 (5 bases). The CDR3 extends over 14 amino acids. V shed 1 base and J shed 4 bases, with 10 bases lying between them. The V gene's germline CDR1 is LNHDA and CDR2 SQIVND (reference sequence). CDR3 coding DNA: TGTGCCAGTAGTATAGGCCAGGGTAGCACTGAAGCTTTCTTT. This gives the protein CASSIGQGSTEAFF.

This chain connects TRBV11-1 to TRBJ2-3; D might be TRBD1 (5 bases). Trimming removed 3 bases from V and 8 bases from J, with 12 bases in between. This CDR3 has 13 amino acids. From germline, CDR1 is SGHAT and CDR2 FQDESV (reference sequence). CDR3 sequence reads: CASSFLWGSTQYF. CDR3 coding DNA: TGTGCCAGCAGCTTCCTTTGGGGCAGTACGCAGTATTTT.

There are many counts of this clonotype. This chain uses TRBV4-2 with TRBJ2-2; 8 positions match TRBD2. The V segment lost 5 bases and the J segment 6 bases; nucleotides outside the gene matches: 5. Per the germline V gene, CDR1 is LGHNA and CDR2 is YNFKEQ. This CDR3 contains 14 residues. The CDR3, as DNA: TGTGCCAGCAGCTCGGGACTAGTTGCCGGGGAGCTGTTTTTT. It yields the protein CASSSGLVAGELFF.

The V call is TRBV14, the J call TRBJ2-7; 10 bases map to TRBD1. Trimming removed 4 bases from V and 3 bases from J; junction bases left unmatched: 18. Germline CDR1 SGHDN, CDR2 FVKESK. This CDR3 region has 19 residues. The CDR3 protein is CASSLPPLVGDRGFYEQYF. The DNA for the CDR3 is TGTGCCAGCAGCCTACCCCCTCTAGTTGGGGACAGGGGCTTCTACGAGCAGTACTTC.

This clonotype has only a few counts. This chain uses TRBV19 with TRBJ2-1; weak D call: TRBD2 (6 bases). Looked up from germline, CDR1 is LNHDA and CDR2 is SQIVND (reference sequence). V was clipped by 3 bases and J by 0 bases, with 18 bases between them. CDR3 length equals 18 residues. The CDR3 spells CASSIQVRGEVSYNEQFF. In DNA, the CDR3 is TGTGCCAGTAGTATCCAAGTTCGCGGGGAGGTCTCCTACAATGAGCAGTTCTTC.

This chain connects TRBV11-2 to TRBJ2-3, with D perhaps matching TRBD2 (5 bases). The length of the CDR3 is 15 residues. Germline V gives CDR1 SGHAT, CDR2 FQNNGV. Trimming removed 0 bases from V and 7 bases from J, with 14 bases in between. As DNA, the CDR3 is TGTGCCAGCAGCTTAGATGGGCTAGCTTCGAATACGCAGTATTTT. Protein: CASSLDGLASNTQYF.

The rearrangement links TRBV4-3 to TRBJ1-2; D perhaps matches TRBD1 (5 bases). The V end was cut by 0 bases, the J end by 0 bases, with 17 bases between. The CDR3 is 18 amino acids. Germline loops: CDR1 LGHNA, CDR2 YSLEER. CDR3 bases: TGCGCCAGCAGCCAAGACAGCGCCAGAGACAGAACTAACTATGGCTACACCTTC. Amino acid sequence: CASSQDSARDRTNYGYTF.

This clonotype was found once. The rearrangement links TRBV20-1 to TRBJ2-5; TRBD1 aligns across 9 bases. Germline CDR1 reads DFQATT; CDR2 reads SNEGSKA (reference sequence). V gave up 6 bases and J gave up 5 bases; unmatched junction bases: 7. The CDR3 extends over 13 amino acids. The CDR3 sequence: CSASTGGLETQYF. CDR3 nucleotides: TGCAGTGCATCGACAGGGGGGCTGGAGACCCAGTACTTC.

V is TRBV27 and J is TRBJ1-1, with D uncertain. The CDR3 has 13 residues. Trimming took off 6 bases at V and 3 bases at J, with 11 bases between the two ends. The germline V gene has CDR1 MNHEY and CDR2 SMNVEV (reference sequence). This CDR3 reads CASRLHSYTEAFF. In nucleotides, the CDR3 is TGTGCCAGCAGACTTCACAGTTACACTGAAGCTTTCTTT.

This clonotype was observed a handful of times. The chain is built from TRBV2 and TRBJ2-2, with D perhaps assigned TRBD1 or TRBD2 (5 bases each). There are 16 residues in the CDR3. The V end lost 4 bases, the J end lost 2 bases, and 14 bases lay between the germline ends. Germline V lookup: CDR1 SNHLY, CDR2 FYNNEI. The CDR3 bases are TGTGCCAGCAGTGGGACATCTAGCCTTAACACCGGGGAGCTGTTTTTT. This encodes CASSGTSSLNTGELFF.

The gene calls are TRBV27 and TRBJ1-4; TRBD1 is a possible D gene (6 bases). The germline V gene encodes CDR1 MNHEY and CDR2 SMNVEV (reference sequence). The CDR3 contains 14 residues. The V gene lost 5 bases and the J gene lost 7 bases, with 14 bases spanning the gap. CDR3 in amino acids: CASSRVGGLEKLFF. DNA of the CDR3: TGTGCCAGCAGTCGGGTAGGGGGACTTGAAAAACTGTTTTTT.

This sequence joins TRBV18 and TRBJ2-3, with 7 positions matching TRBD1. After removal of 6 bases from V and 6 bases from J, the junction contained 12 bases not matched to a gene. Germline lookup yields CDR1 KGHSH and CDR2 LQKENI. CDR3 length: 15 residues. The CDR3 spells CASSPPRQGLDTQYF. The CDR3 DNA is TGTGCCAGCTCGCCTCCGAGACAGGGATTGGATACGCAGTATTTT.

The gene calls are TRBV5-6 and TRBJ1-4; D is undetermined. Germline lookup yields CDR1 SGHDT and CDR2 YYEEEE. This CDR3 has 16 residues. Deletions cut 4 bases from V and 0 bases from J, with 13 bases between. The CDR3 sequence: CASSLITRTTNEKLFF. Here the CDR3 DNA reads TGTGCCAGCAGCCTAATAACTCGGACAACTAATGAAAAACTGTTTTTT.

The J gene is TRBJ2-7, the V gene TRBV4-3, with 8 bases fitting TRBD1. V lost 1 base and J lost 6; bases outside the gene matches: 11. The CDR3 totals 16 residues. Germline V lookup: CDR1 LGHNA, CDR2 YSLEER. The CDR3 is CASSQGFGQGAREQYF. CDR3 DNA: TGCGCCAGCAGCCAAGGGTTTGGGCAGGGGGCGCGCGAGCAGTACTTC.